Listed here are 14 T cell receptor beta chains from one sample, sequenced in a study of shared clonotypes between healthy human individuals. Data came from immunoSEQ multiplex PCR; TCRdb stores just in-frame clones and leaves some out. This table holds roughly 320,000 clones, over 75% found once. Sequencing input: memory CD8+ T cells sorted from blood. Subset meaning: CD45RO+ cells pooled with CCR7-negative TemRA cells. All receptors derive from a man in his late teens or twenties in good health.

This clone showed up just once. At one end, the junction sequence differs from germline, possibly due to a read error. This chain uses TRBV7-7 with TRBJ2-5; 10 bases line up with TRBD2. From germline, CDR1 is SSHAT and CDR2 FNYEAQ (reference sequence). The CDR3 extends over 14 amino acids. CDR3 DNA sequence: TGTGCTAGCAGCTCTAGCGGGAGTCGAGAGACCCAGTACTTC. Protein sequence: CASSSSGSRETQYF.

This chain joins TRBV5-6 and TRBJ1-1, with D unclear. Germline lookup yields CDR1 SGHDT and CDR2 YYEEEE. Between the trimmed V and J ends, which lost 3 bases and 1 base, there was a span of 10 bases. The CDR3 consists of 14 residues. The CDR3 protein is CASSWAEENTEAFF. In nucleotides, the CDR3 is TGTGCCAGCAGCTGGGCAGAGGAGAACACTGAAGCTTTCTTT.

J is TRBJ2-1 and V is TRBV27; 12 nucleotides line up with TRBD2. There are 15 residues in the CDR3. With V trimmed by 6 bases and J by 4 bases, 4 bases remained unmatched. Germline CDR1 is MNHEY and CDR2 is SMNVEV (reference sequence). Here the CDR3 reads CASRTLAGGYNEQFF. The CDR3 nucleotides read TGTGCCAGCAGGACCCTAGCGGGAGGGTACAATGAGCAGTTCTTC.

This CDR3 is CASSFGGPNEQFF. For the CDR3, the DNA is TGTGCCAGCAGCTTTGGAGGTCCTAATGAGCAGTTCTTC. The rearrangement uses TRBV5-4 and TRBJ2-1, with D possibly matching TRBD2 (5 bases). From germline, CDR1 is SGHNT and CDR2 YYREEE (reference sequence). Trimming left V 2 bases short and J 7 bases short, with 10 bases between. The CDR3 is made up of 13 amino acids.

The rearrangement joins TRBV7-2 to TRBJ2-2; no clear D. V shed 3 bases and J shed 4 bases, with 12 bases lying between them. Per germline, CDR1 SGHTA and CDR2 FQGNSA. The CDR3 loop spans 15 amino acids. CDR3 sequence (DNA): TGTGCCAGCAGCTTCATAGGGTCCGGCACCGGGGAGCTGTTTTTT. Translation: CASSFIGSGTGELFF.

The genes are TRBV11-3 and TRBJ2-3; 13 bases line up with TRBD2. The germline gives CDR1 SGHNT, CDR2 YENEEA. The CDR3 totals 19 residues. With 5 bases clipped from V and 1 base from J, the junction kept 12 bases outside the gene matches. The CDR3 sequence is CASSPGTSGVTLRTDTQYF. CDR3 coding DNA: TGTGCCAGCAGCCCCGGGACTAGCGGGGTTACCCTGCGCACAGATACGCAGTATTTT.

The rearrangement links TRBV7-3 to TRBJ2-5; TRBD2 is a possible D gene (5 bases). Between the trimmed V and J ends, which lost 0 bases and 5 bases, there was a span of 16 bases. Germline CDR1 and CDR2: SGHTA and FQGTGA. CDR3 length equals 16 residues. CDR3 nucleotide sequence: TGTGCCAGCAGCTTAACTCCTACCGGGATTGGGGAGACCCAGTACTTC. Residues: CASSLTPTGIGETQYF. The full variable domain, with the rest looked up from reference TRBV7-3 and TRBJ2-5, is GAGVSQTPSNKVTEKGKYVELRCDPISGHTALYWYRQSLGQGPEFLIYFQGTGAADDSGLPNDRFFAVRPEGSVSTLKIQRTERGDSAVYLCASSLTPTGIGETQYFGPGTRLLVL.

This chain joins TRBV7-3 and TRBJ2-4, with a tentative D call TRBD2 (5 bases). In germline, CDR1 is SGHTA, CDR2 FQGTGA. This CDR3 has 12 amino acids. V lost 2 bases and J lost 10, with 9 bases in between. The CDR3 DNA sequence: TGTGCCAGCAGCTTAGATCCGGGAATTCAGTACTTC. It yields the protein CASSLDPGIQYF.

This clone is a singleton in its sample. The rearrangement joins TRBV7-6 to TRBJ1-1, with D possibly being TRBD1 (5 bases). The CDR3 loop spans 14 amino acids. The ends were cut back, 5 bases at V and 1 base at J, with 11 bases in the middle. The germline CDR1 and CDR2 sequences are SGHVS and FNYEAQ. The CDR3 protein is CASSQYDRNTEAFF. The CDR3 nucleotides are TGTGCCAGCAGCCAGTACGACAGGAACACTGAAGCTTTCTTT.

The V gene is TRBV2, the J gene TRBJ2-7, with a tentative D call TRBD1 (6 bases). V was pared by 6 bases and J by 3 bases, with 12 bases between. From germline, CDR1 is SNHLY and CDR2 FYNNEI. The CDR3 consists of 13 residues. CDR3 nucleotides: TGTGCCAGCAGGGGGGACAATTTCTACGAGCAGTACTTC. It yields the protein CASRGDNFYEQYF.

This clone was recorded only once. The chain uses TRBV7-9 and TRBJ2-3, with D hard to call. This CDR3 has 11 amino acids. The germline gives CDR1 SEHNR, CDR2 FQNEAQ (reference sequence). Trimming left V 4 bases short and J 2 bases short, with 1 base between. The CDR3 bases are TGTGCCAGCAGCTACACAGATACGCAGTATTTT. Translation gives CASSYTDTQYF.

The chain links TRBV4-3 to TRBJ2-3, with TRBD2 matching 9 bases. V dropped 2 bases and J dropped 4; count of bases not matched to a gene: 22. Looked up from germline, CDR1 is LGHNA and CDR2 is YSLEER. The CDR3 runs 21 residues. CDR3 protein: CASSQLHPAGIGREGADTQYF. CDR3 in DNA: TGCGCCAGCAGCCAACTACACCCCGCCGGAATAGGGCGGGAGGGCGCAGATACGCAGTATTTT.

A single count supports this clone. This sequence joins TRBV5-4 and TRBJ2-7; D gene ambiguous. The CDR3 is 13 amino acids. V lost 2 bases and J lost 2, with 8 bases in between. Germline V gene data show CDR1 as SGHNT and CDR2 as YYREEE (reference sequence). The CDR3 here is CASSLDITYEQYF. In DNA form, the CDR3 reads TGTGCCAGCAGCTTAGACATCACCTACGAGCAGTACTTC.

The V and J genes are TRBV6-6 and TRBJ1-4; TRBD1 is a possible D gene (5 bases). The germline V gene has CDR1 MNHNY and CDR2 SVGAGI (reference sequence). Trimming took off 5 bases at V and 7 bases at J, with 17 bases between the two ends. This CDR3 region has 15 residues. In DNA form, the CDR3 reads TGTGCCAGCAGTGACGAGGGGATATTGAGTGAAAAACTGTTTTTT. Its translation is CASSDEGILSEKLFF.